Below, 30 T cell receptor beta chains from the same sample are listed, as sequenced in a study of T cells in Graves' hyperthyroidism and ophthalmopathy. Template material for amplifying TCR beta CDR3 regions consisted of RNA transcripts. The primer set for the first-round RT-PCR of the TCR CDR3 was HTBI. TCRdb processed the multiplex PCR reads anew with MiXCR; each CDR3 protein has one entry. The data contain over 550,000 distinct CDR3 sequences, 15% to 20% of them singletons. Specimen: blood. These receptors were collected from a woman younger than 30 with Graves' hyperthyroidism.

Only a few counts were recorded for this clonotype. The chain has TRBV6-9 and TRBJ2-7; unclear D gene. CDR1 is MNHGY, CDR2 SVAAGI, per germline. The CDR3 is 14 amino acids. Trimming left V 3 bases short and J 1 base short, with 10 bases between. CDR3 coding DNA: TGTGCCAGCAGTTACAACGACAAATCCTACGAGCAGTACTTC. Translation: CASSYNDKSYEQYF.

V gene TRBV11-2 combines with J gene TRBJ2-6; no clear D. The CDR3 spans 16 residues. Germline CDR1 is SGHAT and CDR2 is FQNNGV. Trimming shortened V by 5 bases and J by 0 bases, and 11 bases separated the two germline ends. In DNA form, the CDR3 reads TGTGCCAGCAGCCTATCAGTGAACTCTGGGGCCAACGTCCTGACTTTC. Translating it yields CASSLSVNSGANVLTF. The full variable domain, rest sourced from reference TRBV11-2 and TRBJ2-6, is EAGVAQSPRYKIIEKRQSVAFWCNPISGHATLYWYQQILGQGPKLLIQFQNNGVVDDSQLPKDRFSAERLKGVDSTLKIQPAKLEDSAVYLCASSLSVNSGANVLTFGAGSRLTVL.

This clonotype was seen a few times. This chain uses TRBV3-1 with TRBJ1-1, with D maybe TRBD1 (6 bases). The CDR3 is 14 amino acids. V lost 3 bases to trimming and J lost 5 bases, with 13 bases between them. Looked up from germline, CDR1 is LGHDT and CDR2 is YNNKEL (reference sequence). The CDR3 loop is CASSHGQLGTEAFF. The CDR3 DNA follows: TGTGCCAGCAGCCATGGACAGTTGGGAACTGAAGCTTTCTTT.

There are a few counts of this clonotype. The chain is built from TRBV28 and TRBJ2-7; a weak D match, TRBD1 (6 bases). CDR1 is MDHEN and CDR2 is SYDVKM in the germline V gene. Trimming pared 8 bases from V and 2 bases from J, leaving 13 bases between. The CDR3 covers 13 residues. Here the CDR3 reads CASCRDRTYEQYF. Here the CDR3 DNA reads TGTGCCAGCTGTCGAGACAGGACCTACGAGCAGTACTTC.

Regarding this clonotype: A read error is possible here, since a much larger clone lies one base away. The chain joins TRBV13 to TRBJ1-6, with 9 bases matching TRBD1. The CDR3 runs 18 residues. Germline assignment: CDR1 PRHDT and CDR2 FYEKMQ (reference sequence). The CDR3 nucleotides read TGTGCCAGCAGCTCCTCGCCCCTCTGGGACAGGGAAAATTCACTCCTCCACTTT. Protein: CASSSSPLWDRENSLLHF. Variable domain in full (rest from reference TRBV13 and TRBJ1-6): AAGVIQSPRHLIKEKRETATLKCYPIPRHDTVYWYQQGPGQDPQFLISFYEKMQSDKGSIPDRFSAQQFSDYHSELNMSSLELGDSALYFCASSSSPLWDRENSLLHFGNGTRLTVT.

This clonotype appeared many times. The V call is TRBV12-3 or TRBV12-4, the J call TRBJ1-4; 8 bases are shared with TRBD1. After removal of 2 bases from V and 2 bases from J, the junction contained 1 base not matched to a gene. The CDR3 extends over 15 amino acids. Here the CDR3 DNA reads TGTGCCAGCAGTTTAAGACAGGGGACTAATGAAAAACTGTTTTTT. Its protein product is CASSLRQGTNEKLFF.

The rearrangement uses TRBV6-1 and TRBJ1-1; D possibly corresponds to TRBD1 (5 bases). V lost 6 bases and J 6 bases, leaving 14 bases between the germline ends. Germline V lookup: CDR1 MNHNS, CDR2 SASEGT. The CDR3 consists of 13 residues. This CDR3 reads CASRNDGGSEAFF. CDR3 coding DNA: TGTGCCAGCAGGAATGATGGGGGGTCTGAAGCTTTCTTT.

The rearrangement uses TRBV20-1 and TRBJ2-5; D is perhaps TRBD1 (6 bases). CDR1 is DFQATT and CDR2 is SNEGSKA in the germline V gene (reference sequence). V was trimmed by 6 bases and J by 4 bases, leaving 12 bases between them. The CDR3 is 12 amino acids. The CDR3 region is CSAYRVGETQYF. In DNA form, the CDR3 reads TGCAGTGCCTACAGGGTAGGAGAGACCCAGTACTTC.

Many counts were recorded for this clonotype. The chain uses TRBV20-1 and TRBJ2-5; D ambiguous. V was shortened by 6 bases and J by 5 bases, with 19 bases between the two germline ends. The germline gives CDR1 DFQATT, CDR2 SNEGSKA (reference sequence). CDR3 length: 14 amino acids. CDR3 coding DNA: TGCAGTGCGCATTCCCTGTGGGCTGGGGAGACCCAGTACTTC. Its translation is CSAHSLWAGETQYF.

In its sample, this clonotype was seen a few times. This chain's CDR3 is CATSRAGTGHQPQHF. CDR3 sequence (DNA): TGTGCCACCAGCAGAGCAGGGACAGGGCATCAGCCCCAGCATTTT. This rearrangement joins TRBV15 to TRBJ1-5; 9 nucleotides line up with TRBD1. CDR1 is LNHNV, CDR2 YYDKDF, per germline (reference sequence). With 1 base clipped from V and 5 bases from J, the junction kept 3 bases outside the gene matches. CDR3 length: 15 residues.

The chain couples TRBV7-2 to TRBJ2-5; TRBD2 aligns across 7 bases. Germline V gene data show CDR1 as SGHTA and CDR2 as FQGNSA. The CDR3 is 17 amino acids. Losses at the gene ends were 3 bases for V and 7 bases for J; bases not matched to a gene: 17. The CDR3 loop reads CASSFWSRQSREGTQYF. The CDR3 coding sequence is TGTGCCAGCAGCTTTTGGTCTCGCCAGTCCAGGGAGGGGACCCAGTACTTC. Variable domain in full (rest from reference TRBV7-2 and TRBJ2-5): GAGVSQSPSNKVTEKGKDVELRCDPISGHTALYWYRQSLGQGLEFLIYFQGNSAPDKSGLPSDRFSAERTGGSVSTLTIQRTQQEDSAVYLCASSFWSRQSREGTQYFGPGTRLLVL.

This clonotype was seen at least ten times. The rearrangement links TRBV7-2 to TRBJ2-1; D remains ambiguous. Trimming took 11 bases from V and 4 from J, leaving 9 bases between them. There are 11 residues in the CDR3. Germline V lookup: CDR1 SGHTA, CDR2 FQGNSA. The CDR3 protein is CAEDGYNEQFF. As DNA, the CDR3 is TGTGCCGAGGACGGGTACAATGAGCAGTTCTTC.

The chain carries TRBV12-3 or TRBV12-4 and TRBJ2-1; D is undetermined. V was clipped by 3 bases and J by 8 bases, with 11 bases between them. CDR3 length: 13 amino acids. The CDR3 loop is CASSFEFDYEQFF. DNA for the CDR3: TGTGCCAGCAGTTTTGAGTTTGACTATGAGCAGTTCTTC.

The table lists this clonotype with a few counts. The CDR3 sequence is CSASDRTGGNTIYF. CDR3 coding DNA: TGCAGTGCCTCAGACAGGACCGGGGGAAACACCATATATTTT. This sequence joins TRBV20-1 and TRBJ1-3; D possibly corresponds to TRBD1 (6 bases). There are 14 residues in the CDR3. Germline loops: CDR1 DFQATT, CDR2 SNEGSKA (reference sequence). V was shortened by 6 bases and J by 4 bases, with 16 bases between the two germline ends.

This chain links TRBV2 with TRBJ2-7, with D possibly being TRBD2 (5 bases). The V gene's germline CDR1 is SNHLY and CDR2 FYNNEI. With 9 bases removed from V and 6 bases from J, the gap between germline ends came to 12 bases. The CDR3 runs to 11 residues. The CDR3 DNA reads as TGTGCCAGAGGACTGGACCTCGAGCAGTACTTC. Translated, it gives CARGLDLEQYF.

The V call is TRBV20-1, the J call TRBJ1-5; D ambiguous. The CDR3 totals 15 residues. V lost 0 bases, J lost 5 bases, and 14 bases lay in between. Germline V gene lookup returns CDR1 DFQATT and CDR2 SNEGSKA (reference sequence). The CDR3 DNA reads as TGCAGTGCTAGAGATGTTCAAAACCCCGATCAGCCCCAGCATTTT. Encoded protein: CSARDVQNPDQPQHF.

This clonotype occurred a few times. This sequence joins TRBV7-9 and TRBJ2-7; 9 bases map to TRBD2. V lost 8 bases to trimming and J lost 2 bases; unmatched junction nucleotides: 7. Germline lookup yields CDR1 SEHNR and CDR2 FQNEAQ (reference sequence). CDR3 size: 14 residues. The CDR3 bases are TGTGCCAGCGCGGGGGGGGGGAGAACCTACGAGCAGTACTTC. Encoded protein: CASAGGGRTYEQYF.

This clonotype was observed at least ten times. The chain couples TRBV20-1 to TRBJ2-7, with 8 bases aligning to TRBD1. V was pared by 1 base and J by 0 bases, with 5 bases of the junction left unmatched. The CDR3 runs to 15 residues. Germline CDR1 DFQATT, CDR2 SNEGSKA (reference sequence). Here the CDR3 DNA reads TGCAGTGCTAGAGCTAGGGACAGGAGCTCCTACGAGCAGTACTTC. Protein sequence: CSARARDRSSYEQYF.

This clonotype was picked up a small number of times. This chain connects TRBV20-1 to TRBJ2-6; D remains ambiguous. Germline V gives CDR1 DFQATT, CDR2 SNEGSKA (reference sequence). The length of the CDR3 is 15 residues. The V and J ends lost 4 bases and 2 bases respectively, with 12 bases between them. The CDR3 DNA is TGCAGTGCTAAACGCCGCAGAGCTGGGGCCAACGTCCTGACTTTC. It codes for CSAKRRRAGANVLTF.

This clonotype was found a few times. The chain is built from TRBV5-5 and TRBJ1-1; D ambiguous. CDR1 is SGHKS and CDR2 is YYEKEE in the germline V gene (reference sequence). The V end lost 0 bases, the J end lost 6 bases, and 6 bases lay between the germline ends. This CDR3 is 12 amino acids long. CDR3 region: CASSLGPPEAFF. CDR3 in DNA: TGTGCCAGCAGCTTGGGGCCTCCTGAAGCTTTCTTT. The full variable domain, rest sourced from reference TRBV5-5 and TRBJ1-1, is DAGVTQSPTHLIKTRGQQVTLRCSPISGHKSVSWYQQVLGQGPQFIFQYYEKEERGRGNFPDRFSARQFPNYSSELNVNALLLGDSALYLCASSLGPPEAFFGQGTRLTVV.

This clonotype was seen repeatedly, ten times or more. The chain employs TRBV15 and TRBJ1-2; a weak D match, TRBD1 (5 bases). V shed 3 bases and J shed 0 bases, with 14 bases lying between them. CDR1 and CDR2 (germline): LNHNV, YYDKDF (reference sequence). This CDR3 has 16 amino acids. For the CDR3, the DNA is TGTGCCACCAGCAGCCCCGAGGGGTGGTCTAACTATGGCTACACCTTC. Translated, it gives CATSSPEGWSNYGYTF.

This clonotype occurred many times. V is TRBV20-1 and J is TRBJ2-7; D is undetermined. Per the germline V gene, CDR1 is DFQATT and CDR2 is SNEGSKA (reference sequence). Trimming removed 1 base from V and 3 bases from J, with 10 bases in between. The CDR3 runs 13 residues. CDR3 nucleotide sequence: TGCAGTGCTAGAGGGCTCACCGACTACGAGCAGTACTTC. This codes for CSARGLTDYEQYF.

The sample holds many counts of this clonotype. The chain uses TRBV20-1 and TRBJ1-1; TRBD1 is a possible D gene (5 bases). V gave up 7 bases and J gave up 5 bases, with 20 bases separating them. This CDR3 spans 14 amino acids. The V gene's germline CDR1 is DFQATT and CDR2 SNEGSKA (reference sequence). CDR3 nucleotides: TGCAGTGTGTCAGGGAGGGTCCTTGAAACTGAAGCTTTCTTT. Its translation is CSVSGRVLETEAFF.

This clonotype was seen many times. The V gene is TRBV6-5, the J gene TRBJ2-2; 9 bases agree with TRBD1. Looked up from germline, CDR1 is MNHEY and CDR2 is SVGAGI. The CDR3 is made up of 16 amino acids. V shed 2 bases and J 7 bases; nucleotides not matched to a gene: 8. CDR3 sequence (DNA): TGTGCCAGCAGTTACATCGGGACAGGGCTTAGCGGGGAGCTGTTTTTT. Residues: CASSYIGTGLSGELFF.

The chain links TRBV28 to TRBJ2-5, with 11 nucleotides matching TRBD1. Losses at the gene ends were 3 bases for V and 7 bases for J; bases not matched to a gene: 10. The CDR3 is made up of 16 amino acids. From germline, CDR1 is MDHEN and CDR2 SYDVKM. CDR3 protein: CASSFVGQGAVSTQYF. The CDR3 nucleotides read TGTGCCAGCAGTTTTGTTGGACAGGGGGCAGTTTCGACCCAGTACTTC.

The V and J genes are TRBV30 and TRBJ2-7; TRBD1 matches at 9 bases. The CDR3 is 14 residues long. Germline assignment: CDR1 GTSNPN and CDR2 SVGIG (reference sequence). V shed 4 bases, J shed 0 bases, and the junction held 4 bases outside the gene matches. For the CDR3, the DNA is TGTGCCTGGAACGGACAGGGGCCCTCCTACGAGCAGTACTTC. It translates to CAWNGQGPSYEQYF.

This clonotype appeared many times. The chain employs TRBV2 and TRBJ2-7; 7 bases are a match to TRBD2. The length of the CDR3 is 17 residues. Per the germline V gene, CDR1 is SNHLY and CDR2 is FYNNEI. Germline trimming cut 5 bases from V and 1 base from J; bases unmatched to any gene: 14. CDR3 residues: CASSLQLPGLLSYEQYF. Written as DNA, the CDR3 is TGTGCCAGCAGTCTTCAACTACCGGGACTACTTTCCTACGAGCAGTACTTC.

In its sample, this clonotype was seen many times. The V gene is TRBV6-1, the J gene TRBJ2-1, with D maybe TRBD2 (6 bases). Germline CDR1 reads MNHNS; CDR2 reads SASEGT. V lost 5 bases and J lost 5, with 22 bases in between. This CDR3 contains 17 residues. As DNA, the CDR3 is TGTGCCAGCAGTTATTCCCAAGGGCGCGGAGGGCACAATGAGCAGTTCTTC. Residues: CASSYSQGRGGHNEQFF.

This clonotype came up a few times. The rearrangement uses TRBV11-3 and TRBJ2-1, with TRBD2 identical over 8 bases. V shed 1 base, J shed 9 bases, and the junction held 8 bases outside the gene matches. The germline CDR1 and CDR2 sequences are SGHNT and YENEEA. CDR3 length: 15 amino acids. CDR3 nucleotides: TGTGCCAGCAGCTTAGCCCTTAGCGGGAAGACTGAGCAGTTCTTC. Its protein is CASSLALSGKTEQFF.

This clonotype was detected many times. V gene TRBV20-1 combines with J gene TRBJ2-5, with TRBD2 matching 14 bases. Germline CDR1 is DFQATT and CDR2 is SNEGSKA (reference sequence). The CDR3 has 15 amino acids. CDR3 residues: CSTLGTSGSRETQYF. CDR3 DNA sequence: TGCAGCACCCTGGGGACTAGCGGGAGTCGAGAGACCCAGTACTTC.